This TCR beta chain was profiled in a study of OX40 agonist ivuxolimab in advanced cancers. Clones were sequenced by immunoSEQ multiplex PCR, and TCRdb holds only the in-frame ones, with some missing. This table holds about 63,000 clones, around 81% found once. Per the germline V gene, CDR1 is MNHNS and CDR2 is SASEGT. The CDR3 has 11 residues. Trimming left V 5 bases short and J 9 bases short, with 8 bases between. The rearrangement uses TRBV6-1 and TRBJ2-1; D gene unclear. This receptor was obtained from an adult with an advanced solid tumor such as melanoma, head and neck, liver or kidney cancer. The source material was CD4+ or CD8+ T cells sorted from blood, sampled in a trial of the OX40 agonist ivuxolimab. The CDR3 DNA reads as TGTGCCAGCAGTTTCGACACTGAGCAGTTCTTC. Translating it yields CASSFDTEQFF.